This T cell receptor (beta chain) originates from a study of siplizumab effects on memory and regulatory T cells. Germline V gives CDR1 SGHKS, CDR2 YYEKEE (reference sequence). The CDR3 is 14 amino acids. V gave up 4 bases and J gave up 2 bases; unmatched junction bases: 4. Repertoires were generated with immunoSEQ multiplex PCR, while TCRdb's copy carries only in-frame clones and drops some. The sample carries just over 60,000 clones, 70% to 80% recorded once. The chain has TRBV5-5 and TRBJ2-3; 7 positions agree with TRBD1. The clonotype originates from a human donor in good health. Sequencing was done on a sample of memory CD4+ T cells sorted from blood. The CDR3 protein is CASSGGQFTDTQYF. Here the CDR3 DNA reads TGTGCCAGCAGCGGGGGACAGTTCACAGATACGCAGTATTTT.